These 31 T cell receptor beta chains share one sample of origin, sequenced in a study of T cells in Graves' hyperthyroidism and ophthalmopathy. From RNA transcripts, TCR beta CDR3 regions were amplified. A first-round RT-PCR of the TCR CDR3 used the HTBI primer set. Via MiXCR, TCRdb re-called the multiplex PCR reads, giving one row per CDR3 protein. The sample contains around 620,000 distinct CDR3 sequences, more than 13% of which appear only once. Input material: blood. The receptors were sampled from a young woman with Graves' ophthalmopathy.

This clonotype was picked up a small number of times. The gene calls are TRBV29-1 and TRBJ2-7; D is perhaps TRBD1 or TRBD2 (5 bases each). Germline V gene sequence: CDR1 SQVTM, CDR2 ANQGSEA. This CDR3 region has 13 residues. Trimming took off 4 bases at V and 3 bases at J, with 13 bases between the two ends. The CDR3 DNA reads as TGCAGCGTTGCGTCCAGGGACGGCTACGAGCAGTACTTC. This sequence encodes CSVASRDGYEQYF.

This clonotype was seen more than once but under ten times. J is TRBJ1-6 and V is TRBV10-3; possible D gene TRBD1, 5 bases. The V end lost 3 bases, the J end lost 8 bases, and 17 bases lay between the germline ends. CDR1 ENHRY and CDR2 SYGVKD come from the germline V gene. This CDR3 is 16 amino acids long. CDR3 loop: CAISEVLRGTDSPLHF. The CDR3 DNA reads as TGTGCCATCAGTGAAGTTCTTCGGGGGACGGATTCACCCCTCCACTTT.

This clonotype was seen ten or more times. V gene TRBV4-3 combines with J gene TRBJ2-7; D call uncertain. CDR3 length equals 15 residues. V lost 4 bases and J lost 2, with 15 bases in between. CDR1 and CDR2 (germline): LGHNA, YSLEER. CDR3 loop: CASSPVHFGPYEQYF. CDR3 in DNA: TGCGCCAGCAGCCCAGTTCACTTTGGCCCCTACGAGCAGTACTTC.

This clonotype occurred many times. This chain connects TRBV11-2 to TRBJ2-7; no reliable D call. The CDR3 consists of 14 residues. Trimming cost V 1 base and J 2 bases, with 9 bases left between them. The germline V gene encodes CDR1 SGHAT and CDR2 FQNNGV. CDR3 nucleotide sequence: TGTGCCAGCAGCTTAGTTCGTAGCCCCTACGAGCAGTACTTC. It translates to CASSLVRSPYEQYF.

The chain recombines TRBV19 with TRBJ2-3; 8 bases agree with TRBD2. The J segment lost 5 bases and the V segment lost 3 bases, leaving 34 bases of the junction unmatched. The germline CDR1 and CDR2 sequences are LNHDA and SQIVND (reference sequence). The length of the CDR3 is 24 residues. CDR3 bases: TGTGCCAGTAGTATTAACGGGAGACTCGGGAGGGCCGTTTTGCGTAGTATAAGTGAAGATACGCAGTATTTT. It specifies CASSINGRLGRAVLRSISEDTQYF.

The V and J genes are TRBV30 and TRBJ2-7, with D uncertain. The V end lost 3 bases, the J end lost 4 bases, and 10 bases lay between the germline ends. CDR1 GTSNPN and CDR2 SVGIG come from the germline V gene (reference sequence). The CDR3 runs 12 residues. The CDR3 nucleotides are TGTGCCTGGAGGGACCTTAGGTACGAGCAGTACTTC. This codes for CAWRDLRYEQYF. Based on the CDR3 plus reference TRBV30 and TRBJ2-7, the full variable domain is SQTIHQWPATLVQPVGSPLSLECTVEGTSNPNLYWYRQAAGRGLQLLFYSVGIGQISSEVPQNLSASRPQDRQFILSSKKLLLSDSGFYLCAWRDLRYEQYFGPGTRLTVT.

In its sample, this clonotype was seen a few times. The chain has TRBV4-1 and TRBJ1-5; D unresolved. Trimming stripped 0 bases from V and 7 bases from J, with 10 bases between. This CDR3 region has 14 residues. Germline values: CDR1 MGHRA, CDR2 YSYEKL. The CDR3 loop reads CASSQDEGRQPQHF. In nucleotides, the CDR3 is TGCGCCAGCAGCCAAGATGAGGGTCGCCAGCCCCAGCATTTT.

The genes are TRBV20-1 and TRBJ1-1, with D unclear. Deletions cut 0 bases from V and 1 base from J, with 15 bases between. The CDR3 sequence is 16 residues long. Germline lookup yields CDR1 DFQATT and CDR2 SNEGSKA (reference sequence). This CDR3 is CSARDKSMWGNTEAFF. The CDR3 DNA reads as TGCAGTGCTAGAGATAAATCGATGTGGGGGAACACTGAAGCTTTCTTT.

This clonotype was counted a few times. This chain uses TRBV15 with TRBJ2-7, with D tentatively TRBD2 (7 bases). Per the germline V gene, CDR1 is LNHNV and CDR2 is YYDKDF (reference sequence). Trimming pared 0 bases from V and 0 bases from J, leaving 21 bases between. This CDR3 spans 19 amino acids. The CDR3 coding sequence is TGTGCCACCAGCAGAGATTTAACCCGGGGGGCAGGGGCCTCCTACGAGCAGTACTTC. Its protein is CATSRDLTRGAGASYEQYF.

This clonotype was found many times. The genes are TRBV6-4 and TRBJ1-5; D not resolved. CDR3 size: 13 residues. The germline V gene has CDR1 MRHNA and CDR2 SNTAGT. Trimming left V 8 bases short and J 7 bases short, with 15 bases between. CDR3: CASLGLLGQPQHF. Here the CDR3 DNA reads TGTGCCAGCCTGGGCCTACTCGGCCAGCCCCAGCATTTT.

This clonotype was recorded many times. V usage is TRBV19 and J usage is TRBJ2-7; a weak D match, TRBD1 (5 bases). This CDR3 spans 15 amino acids. Between the trimmed V and J ends, which lost 3 bases and 1 base, there was a span of 13 bases. Germline CDR1 and CDR2: LNHDA and SQIVND (reference sequence). The chain's CDR3 is CASSMGPDSSYEQYF. The CDR3 nucleotides read TGTGCCAGTAGTATGGGCCCTGACAGTTCCTACGAGCAGTACTTC.

Many counts were recorded for this clonotype. The chain joins TRBV11-2 to TRBJ1-5, with D unclear. The CDR3 contains 14 residues. Germline CDR1 and CDR2: SGHAT and FQNNGV. V was pared by 1 base and J by 3 bases, with 7 bases between. The CDR3 here is CASSLVQNNQPQHF. Written as DNA, the CDR3 is TGTGCCAGCAGCTTAGTTCAGAACAATCAGCCCCAGCATTTT.

The V gene is TRBV9, the J gene TRBJ2-1; 13 bases match TRBD2. The CDR3 sequence is 20 residues long. The germline CDR1 and CDR2 sequences are SGDLS and YYNGEE. The trim removed 1 base at V and 0 bases at J, leaving 10 bases unmatched. The CDR3 here is CASSVKRRLAGGPSYNEQFF. CDR3 DNA sequence: TGTGCCAGCAGCGTAAAAAGAAGACTAGCGGGAGGACCCTCCTACAATGAGCAGTTCTTC.

This clonotype came up many times. The V and J genes are TRBV30 and TRBJ1-1; D remains ambiguous. The V and J ends lost 1 base and 10 bases respectively, with 10 bases between them. The CDR3 consists of 11 residues. Germline V lookup: CDR1 GTSNPN, CDR2 SVGIG (reference sequence). The CDR3 DNA reads TGTGCCTGGAGTGCGGGGAGAGGAGCTTTCTTT. Its protein product is CAWSAGRGAFF.

This clonotype was observed many times. J is TRBJ1-1 and V is TRBV2; the match to TRBD1 covers 7 bases. CDR3 length: 15 residues. The J segment lost 5 bases and the V segment lost 2 bases, leaving 8 bases of the junction unmatched. The germline gives CDR1 SNHLY, CDR2 FYNNEI. The CDR3 sequence is CASSEQGGLETEAFF. Here the CDR3 DNA reads TGTGCCAGCAGTGAACAGGGGGGATTGGAAACTGAAGCTTTCTTT.

Notes on this clonotype: A much larger clone lies a single base off, so this may be a read error. J is TRBJ2-2 and V is TRBV6-5, with D unresolved. This CDR3 has 12 residues. Per the germline V gene, CDR1 is MNHEY and CDR2 is SVGAGI. CDR3 sequence: CAGSYSNEELFF. The CDR3 bases are TGTGCCGGCAGTTACTCCAACGAGGAGCTGTTTTTT.

This clonotype was observed at least ten times. The chain couples TRBV7-9 to TRBJ2-3; 7 nucleotides agree with TRBD1. This CDR3 contains 15 residues. Germline V gives CDR1 SEHNR, CDR2 FQNEAQ (reference sequence). The J segment lost 1 base and the V segment lost 4 bases, leaving 5 bases of the junction unmatched. The CDR3 DNA sequence: TGTGCCAGCAGCTCTACAGGGGTCCGCACAGATACGCAGTATTTT. Translated, it gives CASSSTGVRTDTQYF.

This clonotype has just a few counts. The chain joins TRBV5-5 to TRBJ1-4; no clear D. Germline loops: CDR1 SGHKS, CDR2 YYEKEE (reference sequence). The CDR3 extends over 14 amino acids. V lost 2 bases to trimming and J lost 4 bases, with 9 bases between them. Here the CDR3 DNA reads TGTGCCAGCAGCTTTGGTGAGCTTAATGAAAAACTGTTTTTT. Translated: CASSFGELNEKLFF.

In this sample, this clonotype turned up a few times. One junction end disagrees with the germline gene, perhaps due to a read error. The chain links TRBV7-6 to TRBJ2-1; the D gene is possibly TRBD2 (6 bases). Germline-derived CDR1 and CDR2 are SGHVS and FNYEAQ. This CDR3 has 16 amino acids. The CDR3 bases are TGTGCCAGCAGCTCAAGGGACTTCGGGGAGAACAATGAGCAGCTCTTC. As protein: CASSSRDFGENNEQLF. The full variable domain, completed using reference TRBV7-6 and TRBJ2-1, is GAGVSQSPRYKVTKRGQDVALRCDPISGHVSLYWYRQALGQGPEFLTYFNYEAQQDKSGLPNDRFSAERPEGSISTLTIQRTEQRDSAMYRCASSSRDFGENNEQLFGPGTRLTVL.

There are a few counts of this clonotype. The chain combines TRBV10-3 with TRBJ1-2, with D perhaps matching TRBD1 (6 bases). The CDR3 is 13 residues long. Per germline, CDR1 ENHRY and CDR2 SYGVKD. Between the trimmed V and J ends, which lost 6 bases and 2 bases, there was a span of 10 bases. CDR3 bases: TGTGCCATCAGGACGACAGGAAACTATGGCTACACCTTC. Translated, it gives CAIRTTGNYGYTF.

This clonotype turned up a few times. The rearrangement uses TRBV7-9 and TRBJ2-1; maybe TRBD2 (6 bases). Germline lookup yields CDR1 SEHNR and CDR2 FQNEAQ (reference sequence). The CDR3 runs 15 residues. V shed 0 bases and J shed 5 bases, with 11 bases lying between them. The CDR3 nucleotides are TGTGCCAGCAGCTTAGCGGCGGGACGTGACAATGAGCAGTTCTTC. This encodes CASSLAAGRDNEQFF.

The gene calls are TRBV6-2 or TRBV6-3 and TRBJ1-4, with D possibly being TRBD1 (6 bases). Trimming left V 1 base short and J 7 bases short, with 16 bases between. CDR1 and CDR2 (germline): MNHEY, SVGEGT. CDR3 length equals 16 residues. CDR3 region: CASSYFRGPLGEKLFF. CDR3 DNA: TGTGCCAGCAGTTACTTCCGGGGGCCGTTGGGTGAAAAACTGTTTTTT.

The V and J genes are TRBV20-1 and TRBJ2-3, with 11 bases lining up with TRBD2. The CDR3 has 16 residues. CDR1 and CDR2 (germline): DFQATT, SNEGSKA (reference sequence). The V and J ends lost 6 bases and 5 bases, in that order; junction bases with no gene match: 13. The CDR3 is CSATLGIAGGEDTQYF. DNA for the CDR3: TGCAGTGCCACGTTGGGGATAGCGGGAGGGGAAGATACGCAGTATTTT.

This clonotype was picked up a small number of times. Given a much more abundant clone one base away, this may be a read error. The chain carries TRBV5-8 and TRBJ2-5; TRBD2 matches at 11 bases. Germline V CDR1 and CDR2: SGHTS, YDEGEE. The CDR3 sequence is 15 residues long. The junction had 3 bases not matched to a gene; V was cut back by 4 bases and J by 1 base. The CDR3 DNA reads as TGTGCCAGCAGCGCCGGGACTAGCGGCCAAGAGACCCAGTACTTC. Encoded protein: CASSAGTSGQETQYF.

This clonotype occurred many times. The V and J genes are TRBV2 and TRBJ2-1, with 11 bases aligning to TRBD2. CDR1 and CDR2 (germline): SNHLY, FYNNEI. With V trimmed by 7 bases and J by 0 bases, 11 bases remained unmatched. The CDR3 has 18 residues. CDR3 DNA: TGTGCCAGCAAGGCCCTAGCGGGAGGCCCTTTCTCCTACAATGAGCAGTTCTTC. As protein: CASKALAGGPFSYNEQFF.

The V and J genes are TRBV19 and TRBJ1-5; no firm D call. The V end lost 0 bases, the J end lost 0 bases, and 6 bases lay between the germline ends. This CDR3 comprises 15 residues. CDR1 is LNHDA, CDR2 SQIVND, per germline (reference sequence). In DNA, the CDR3 is TGTGCCAGTAGTATAGAGCTGAATAGCAATCAGCCCCAGCATTTT. Amino acids: CASSIELNSNQPQHF.

This clonotype was detected a few times. This sequence joins TRBV5-4 and TRBJ2-3, with 7 bases fitting TRBD1. The CDR3 extends over 16 amino acids. Germline CDR1 is SGHNT and CDR2 is YYREEE (reference sequence). V lost 4 bases and J lost 3; bases outside the gene matches: 11. The CDR3 reads CASSPPGGLRTDTQYF. The CDR3 bases are TGTGCCAGCAGCCCCCCAGGGGGTCTGAGAACAGATACGCAGTATTTT.

In its sample, this clonotype was seen many times. The genes are TRBV12-5 and TRBJ1-5, with D hard to call. CDR1 and CDR2 from the germline V gene are LGHNT and FRNRAP. Trimming pared 3 bases from V and 2 bases from J, leaving 8 bases between. The CDR3 loop spans 14 amino acids. CDR3 in DNA: TGTGCTAGTGGTTTCGACGGTGGCAATCAGCCCCAGCATTTT. Translation gives CASGFDGGNQPQHF.

This clonotype showed up many times. The chain links TRBV7-9 to TRBJ2-7; no clear D gene. The V gene lost 5 bases and the J gene lost 5 bases, with 13 bases spanning the gap. Germline CDR1 is SEHNR and CDR2 is FQNEAQ (reference sequence). The length of the CDR3 is 13 residues. CDR3 bases: TGTGCCAGCAGCGGCGGTACGGGCCACGAGCAGTACTTC. Translation: CASSGGTGHEQYF. The entire variable domain, with the rest obtained from reference TRBV7-9 and TRBJ2-7, is as follows: DTGVSQNPRHKITKRGQNVTFRCDPISEHNRLYWYRQTLGQGPEFLTYFQNEAQLEKSRLLSDRFSAERPKGSFSTLEIQRTEQGDSAMYLCASSGGTGHEQYFGPGTRLTVT.

This clonotype was counted many times. The rearrangement uses TRBV7-2 and TRBJ2-3; TRBD1 matches at 9 bases. Germline-derived CDR1 and CDR2 are SGHTA and FQGNSA. CDR3 length: 15 residues. Losses at the gene ends were 4 bases for V and 0 bases for J; bases not matched to a gene: 2. CDR3 protein: CASSYGQGSTDTQYF. CDR3 sequence (DNA): TGTGCCAGCAGCTACGGACAGGGGAGCACAGATACGCAGTATTTT.

The V gene is TRBV11-3, the J gene TRBJ1-1; TRBD1 agrees at 10 bases. Trimming cost V 4 bases and J 7 bases; bases outside gene matches: 6. Germline CDR1 reads SGHNT; CDR2 reads YENEEA. The CDR3 has 14 amino acids. CDR3 protein: CASSSTGGFREAFF. The CDR3 coding sequence is TGTGCCAGCAGCTCGACAGGGGGCTTTCGTGAAGCTTTCTTT.